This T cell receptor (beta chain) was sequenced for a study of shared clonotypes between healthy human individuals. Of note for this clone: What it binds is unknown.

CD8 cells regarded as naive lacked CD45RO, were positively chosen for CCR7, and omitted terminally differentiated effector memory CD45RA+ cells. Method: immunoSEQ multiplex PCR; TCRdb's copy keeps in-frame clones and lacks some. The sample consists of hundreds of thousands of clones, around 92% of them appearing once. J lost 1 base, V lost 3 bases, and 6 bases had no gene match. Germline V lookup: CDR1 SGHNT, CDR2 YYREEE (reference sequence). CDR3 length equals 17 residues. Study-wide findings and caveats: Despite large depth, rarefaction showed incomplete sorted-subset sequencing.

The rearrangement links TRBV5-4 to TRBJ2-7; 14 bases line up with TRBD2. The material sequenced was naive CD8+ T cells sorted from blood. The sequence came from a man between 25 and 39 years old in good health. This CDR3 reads CASSSGLAGERSYEQYF. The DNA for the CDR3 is TGTGCCAGCAGCTCGGGACTAGCGGGAGAGAGATCCTACGAGCAGTACTTC.